This T cell receptor beta chain was sequenced for a study of cytomegalovirus exposure and HLA in healthy donors. General study findings and limits: After further analysis at a later stage, roughly 15,000 TCR beta sequences were associated with HLA alleles at 0.05 false discovery rate. Three chains tied to CMV proved CMV antigen-specific in vitro. TRBV6-2, TRBV6-3 and other indistinguishable V segments were excluded.

Primers: 60 Vbeta forward and 13 Jbeta reverse. The authors' processing: Around 80 million unique TCR beta chains, roughly 11 million of them shared, were counted by a later analysis. This table comes from immunoSEQ multiplex PCR, and its TCRdb copy is limited to in-frame clones, with some not included. From that table come the V and J calls and clone size; the DNA was used to work out D and trimming. The table records about 90,000 clones, about 73% of them present only once. Remarks on this clone: Antigen: not known.

In germline, CDR1 is MNHNY, CDR2 SVGAGI (reference sequence). V was clipped by 0 bases and J by 0 bases; unmatched bases: 3. The CDR3 runs to 16 residues. The V gene is TRBV6-6, the J gene TRBJ2-7; 9 bases line up with TRBD2. This receptor was identified in a middle-aged woman in good health and CMV-seropositive. The sequencing input was PBMCs. CDR3 residues: CASSYSNSGGSYEQYF. CDR3 DNA sequence: TGTGCCAGCAGTTACTCGAATAGCGGGGGCTCCTACGAGCAGTACTTC.